The present TCR beta chain was sequenced within a study of blood T cell repertoires in COVID-19. Whole-study context: Spain, Italy and the United States supplied samples that represented acute and convalescent COVID-19.

CDR1 is ENHRY and CDR2 is SYGVKD in the germline V gene. The CDR3 is 16 amino acids. The trim removed 5 bases at V and 0 bases at J, leaving 7 bases unmatched. The assay was immunoSEQ multiplex PCR, and TCRdb's table has in-frame clones only and misses some. The table includes 200,000 or so clones, 80% to 85% detected once. The chain joins TRBV10-3 to TRBJ1-5, with TRBD1 identical over 7 bases. Sequenced: peripheral blood. This clonotype was sampled from a woman aged 25 to 39 who had recovered from COVID-19. The CDR3 sequence: CAISPTGTYSNQPQHF. The DNA for the CDR3 is TGTGCCATCAGTCCGACAGGGACTTATAGCAATCAGCCCCAGCATTTT.